Shown below are 3 T cell receptor beta chains from a single sample sequenced in a study of identical twins. TCRdb called the 5' RACE reads again in MiXCR, with one record for every CDR3 protein. The sample includes 1.5 million to 2 million distinct CDR3 sequences, under 35% of them seen just once. Sequenced material: cord blood. The receptors come from a newborn girl in good health.

This clonotype has just a few counts. The rearrangement links TRBV28 to TRBJ1-1, with D unclear. The CDR3 totals 12 residues. V lost 8 bases and J 5 bases, leaving 12 bases between the germline ends. The germline CDR1 and CDR2 sequences are MDHEN and SYDVKM. CDR3 amino acids: CASPAGETEAFF. In nucleotides, the CDR3 is TGTGCCAGCCCGGCCGGGGAGACTGAAGCTTTCTTT.

This clonotype was observed a single time. Mismatch with germline at one junction end may stem from a read error. The chain carries TRBV5-1 and TRBJ1-2, with no clear D. Per the germline V gene, CDR1 is SGHRS and CDR2 is YFSETQ. The CDR3 extends over 14 amino acids. The CDR3 loop is CASSLGGSNYGCTF. CDR3 sequence (DNA): TGCGCCAGCAGCTTGGGGGGTTCTAACTATGGCTGCACCTTC.

The CDR3 here is CASSEGGIGRYEQYF. As DNA, the CDR3 is TGTGCCAGCAGTGAAGGGGGGATAGGGAGATACGAGCAGTACTTC. The rearrangement uses TRBV2 and TRBJ2-4, with D perhaps assigned TRBD1 or TRBD2 (5 bases each). The J call is doubtful: the DNA matches TRBJ2-7 better. Germline V gene lookup returns CDR1 SNHLY and CDR2 FYNNEI. The CDR3 sequence is 15 residues long.